These 20 T cell receptor beta chains were sequenced from one sample in a study of blood T cells in healthy people across ages. Through a sample-barcoded 5' primer and a J-beta primer mix, a second PCR was run for roughly 6 to 12 cycles. TCRdb re-called the 5' RACE reads with MiXCR, one entry per CDR3 protein. Counted here are about 1.4 million distinct CDR3 sequences, approximately 60% occurring once; the ten biggest clones make up about 6.7%. Sequencing input: blood. These receptors all come from a man between 18 and 29 years old in good health.

In this sample, this clonotype turned up many times. The chain couples TRBV12-3 or TRBV12-4 to TRBJ2-6; D may be TRBD1 (6 bases). The V gene lost 6 bases and the J gene lost 1 base, with 10 bases spanning the gap. CDR3 length: 15 amino acids. The CDR3 nucleotides read TGTGCCAGCAGCAGGGGTGGGTCTGGGGCCAACGTCCTGACTTTC. Amino acid sequence: CASSRGGSGANVLTF.

The chain carries TRBV10-3 and TRBJ2-5, with TRBD1 matching over 7 bases. V gave up 3 bases and J gave up 5 bases; unmatched junction bases: 12. Germline-derived CDR1 and CDR2 are ENHRY and SYGVKD. CDR3 length: 16 amino acids. CDR3 residues: CAISDQQGPSWETQYF. The CDR3, as DNA: TGTGCCATCAGTGACCAACAGGGGCCCTCTTGGGAGACCCAGTACTTC.

The count of this clonotype is one. A junction end diverges from the germline sequence, so it may reflect a read error. The chain uses TRBV4-3 and TRBJ2-7; D perhaps matches TRBD1 (6 bases). TRBJ2-5 explains the end of the DNA better; the J call may be wrong. There are 13 residues in the CDR3. The germline gives CDR1 LGHNA, CDR2 YSLEER. The CDR3 region has the DNA TGCACCAGCAGCCAACACAGGGAAGAGACCCAGTACTTC. It encodes CTSSQHREETQYF.

This chain connects TRBV7-2 to TRBJ2-7; 7 bases fit TRBD1. The DNA end is more similar to TRBJ2-4, so the J call may be wrong. The CDR3 contains 15 residues. The V gene's germline CDR1 is SGHTA and CDR2 FQGNSA. The CDR3 is CASSLGGTALRIQYF. The CDR3, as DNA: TGTGCCAGCAGCTTAGGGGGGACAGCTCTCCGCATTCAGTACTTC.

CDR3 nucleotide sequence: TGTGCCAGCCCCTATCAGGGACTAGCGTCCTACGAGCAGTACTTC. This codes for CASPYQGLASYEQYF. V is TRBV28 and J is TRBJ2-7; TRBD2 matches 10 bases. This CDR3 is 15 amino acids long. V shed 8 bases, J shed 1 base, and the junction held 8 bases outside the gene matches. CDR1 and CDR2 (germline): MDHEN, SYDVKM.

V is TRBV7-6 and J is TRBJ1-1; TRBD1 matches at 8 bases. CDR3 length: 16 residues. Germline trimming cut 3 bases from V and 1 base from J; bases unmatched to any gene: 7. Germline CDR1 reads SGHVS; CDR2 reads FNYEAQ. The CDR3 DNA reads as TGTGCCAGCAGCTTCATCGGGACAGGACCGAACACTGAAGCTTTCTTT. Amino acid sequence: CASSFIGTGPNTEAFF.

This clonotype was observed a few times. The J gene is TRBJ2-1, the V gene TRBV12-3 or TRBV12-4; perhaps TRBD2 as D (6 bases). This CDR3 has 14 residues. Trimming took off 6 bases at V and 5 bases at J, with 14 bases between the two ends. Here the CDR3 reads CASRKLAKDNEQFF. As DNA, the CDR3 is TGTGCCAGCAGGAAACTAGCAAAAGACAATGAGCAGTTCTTC.

The V and J genes are TRBV7-9 and TRBJ2-5; 10 bases align to TRBD1. The end of the DNA is better explained by TRBJ2-7, so the J call may be wrong. CDR3 length: 15 residues. Germline CDR1 and CDR2: SEHNR and FQNEAQ (reference sequence). The CDR3, as DNA: TGTGCCAGCAGCTCCTGGGACAGGGGTGGGTACGAGCAGTACTTC. Encoded protein: CASSSWDRGGYEQYF.

This chain connects TRBV5-1 to TRBJ2-5; TRBD1 matches 7 bases. This CDR3 contains 17 residues. The trim removed 1 base at V and 5 bases at J, leaving 14 bases unmatched. CDR1 is SGHRS, CDR2 YFSETQ, per germline. CDR3: CASSLRPLTGTKETQYF. CDR3 bases: TGCGCCAGCAGCTTGCGGCCCCTGACAGGGACCAAGGAGACCCAGTACTTC.

The V and J genes are TRBV14 and TRBJ2-7; D unclear. The CDR3 sequence is 13 residues long. CDR1 is SGHDN and CDR2 is FVKESK in the germline V gene. Trimming took 3 bases from V and 5 from J, leaving 11 bases between them. The CDR3: CASSQLNHDEQYF. The DNA of the CDR3 is TGTGCCAGCAGCCAGCTGAACCACGACGAGCAGTACTTC.

The chain joins TRBV27 to TRBJ1-1; maybe TRBD1 (5 bases). The V end lost 5 bases, the J end lost 0 bases, and 16 bases lay between the germline ends. The CDR3 totals 16 residues. CDR1 is MNHEY, CDR2 SMNVEV, per germline (reference sequence). In DNA, the CDR3 is TGTGCCAGCAGTCCGAACGTGGGGGGAATGAACACTGAAGCTTTCTTT. Translated, it gives CASSPNVGGMNTEAFF.

V is TRBV7-9 and J is TRBJ2-1, with 7 bases lining up with TRBD1. After removal of 0 bases from V and 10 bases from J, the junction contained 12 bases not matched to a gene. Germline CDR1 reads SEHNR; CDR2 reads FQNEAQ (reference sequence). This CDR3 comprises 16 residues. CDR3 sequence: CASSLARETGVFEQFF. In DNA form, the CDR3 reads TGTGCCAGCAGCTTAGCGAGGGAAACAGGGGTATTCGAGCAGTTCTTC. Full variable domain (rest looked up from reference TRBV7-9 and TRBJ2-1): DTGVSQNPRHKITKRGQNVTFRCDPISEHNRLYWYRQTLGQGPEFLTYFQNEAQLEKSRLLSDRFSAERPKGSFSTLEIQRTEQGDSAMYLCASSLARETGVFEQFFGPGTRLTVL.

V and J are TRBV7-9 and TRBJ1-4; 8 bases align to TRBD1. The germline gives CDR1 SEHNR, CDR2 FQNEAQ (reference sequence). The CDR3 has 13 amino acids. V dropped 3 bases and J dropped 15; count of bases not matched to a gene: 9. This CDR3 reads CASSLTGENTVFF. The DNA for the CDR3 is TGTGCCAGCAGCTTGACAGGGGAGAACACCGTGTTTTTT.

This clonotype was picked up a small number of times. The chain recombines TRBV24-1 with TRBJ2-7, with D tentatively TRBD1 (6 bases). CDR3 size: 13 residues. Trimming shortened V by 9 bases and J by 3 bases, and 14 bases separated the two germline ends. The V gene's germline CDR1 is KGHDR and CDR2 SFDVKD. The CDR3 is CATSSGQSYEQYF. CDR3 DNA sequence: TGTGCCACCTCAAGTGGACAGAGCTACGAGCAGTACTTC.

The chain recombines TRBV18 with TRBJ2-4; possible D gene TRBD1, 5 bases. The J call may not be correct, given that the DNA end is closer to TRBJ2-7. This CDR3 comprises 15 residues. Germline loops: CDR1 KGHSH, CDR2 LQKENI. The CDR3 DNA reads as TGTGCCAGCTCACCGACGGGCTCTCAGGGATACGAGCAGTACTTC. Translated: CASSPTGSQGYEQYF.

This rearrangement joins TRBV27 to TRBJ2-7, with TRBD2 matching 9 bases. Looked up from germline, CDR1 is MNHEY and CDR2 is SMNVEV (reference sequence). This CDR3 is built from 15 residues. The trim removed 1 base at V and 7 bases at J, leaving 8 bases unmatched. The CDR3 loop is CASSLWASGVGEQYF. The CDR3 DNA follows: TGTGCCAGCAGTTTATGGGCTAGCGGGGTCGGAGAGCAGTACTTC.

The chain has TRBV20-1 and TRBJ1-1; D unclear. This CDR3 region has 17 residues. Germline V CDR1 and CDR2: DFQATT, SNEGSKA (reference sequence). V lost 4 bases, J lost 0 bases, and 21 bases lay in between. As DNA, the CDR3 is TGCAGTGCTATTGGCACGACCGCGGACCGAATGAACACTGAAGCTTTCTTT. Its translation: CSAIGTTADRMNTEAFF.

This clonotype occurred a few times. The chain links TRBV12-3 or TRBV12-4 to TRBJ2-1; 8 positions match TRBD1. The CDR3 extends over 15 amino acids. With V trimmed by 6 bases and J by 5 bases, 9 bases remained unmatched. CDR3 protein: CASRWTGFADNEQFF. CDR3 bases: TGTGCCAGCAGATGGACAGGGTTTGCAGACAATGAGCAGTTCTTC.

This rearrangement joins TRBV14 to TRBJ1-2; no definite D call. There are 13 residues in the CDR3. V was trimmed by 4 bases and J by 8 bases, leaving 14 bases between them. Germline V gene sequence: CDR1 SGHDN, CDR2 FVKESK. The CDR3 reads CASSPGEDFGYTF. The CDR3, as DNA: TGTGCCAGCAGCCCGGGCGAGGATTTCGGCTACACCTTC.

The gene calls are TRBV27 and TRBJ1-1; tentatively, D is TRBD1 (6 bases). The V and J ends lost 7 bases and 1 base respectively, with 22 bases between them. This CDR3 region has 17 residues. In germline, CDR1 is MNHEY, CDR2 SMNVEV (reference sequence). The CDR3 DNA sequence: TGTGCCAGCAACCCCCTCTGGACAGCAGCCAAGAACACTGAAGCTTTCTTT. Amino acids: CASNPLWTAAKNTEAFF.